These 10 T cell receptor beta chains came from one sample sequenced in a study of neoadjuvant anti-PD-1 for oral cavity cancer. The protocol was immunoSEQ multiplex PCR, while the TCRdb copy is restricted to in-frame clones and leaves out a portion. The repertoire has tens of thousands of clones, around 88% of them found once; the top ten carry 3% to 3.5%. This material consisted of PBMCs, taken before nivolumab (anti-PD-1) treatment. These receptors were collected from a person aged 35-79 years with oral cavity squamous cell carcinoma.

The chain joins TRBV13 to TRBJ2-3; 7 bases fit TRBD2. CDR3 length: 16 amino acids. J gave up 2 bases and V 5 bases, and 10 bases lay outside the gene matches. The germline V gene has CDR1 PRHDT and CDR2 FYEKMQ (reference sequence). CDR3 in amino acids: CASSRLGRETTDTQYF. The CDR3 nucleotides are TGTGCCAGCAGCCGTCTAGGGCGGGAGACCACAGATACGCAGTATTTT.

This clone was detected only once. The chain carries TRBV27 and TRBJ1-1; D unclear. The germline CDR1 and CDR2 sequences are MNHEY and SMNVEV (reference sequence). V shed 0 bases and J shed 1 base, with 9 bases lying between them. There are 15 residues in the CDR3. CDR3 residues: CASSLSGEWNTEAFF. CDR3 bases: TGTGCCAGCAGTTTATCCGGGGAATGGAACACTGAAGCTTTCTTT.

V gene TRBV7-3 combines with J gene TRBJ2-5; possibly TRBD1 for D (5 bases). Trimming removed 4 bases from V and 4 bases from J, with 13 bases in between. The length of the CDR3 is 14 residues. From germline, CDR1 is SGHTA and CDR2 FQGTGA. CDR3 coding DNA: TGTGCCAGCAGCTCAAGGGGTAGGCCAGAGACCCAGTACTTC. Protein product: CASSSRGRPETQYF.

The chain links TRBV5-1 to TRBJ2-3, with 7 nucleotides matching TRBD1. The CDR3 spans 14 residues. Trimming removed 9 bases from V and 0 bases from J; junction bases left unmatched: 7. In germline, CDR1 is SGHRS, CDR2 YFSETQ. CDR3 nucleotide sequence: TGCGCCACCCGGGACAGTTTTAGCACAGATACGCAGTATTTT. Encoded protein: CATRDSFSTDTQYF.

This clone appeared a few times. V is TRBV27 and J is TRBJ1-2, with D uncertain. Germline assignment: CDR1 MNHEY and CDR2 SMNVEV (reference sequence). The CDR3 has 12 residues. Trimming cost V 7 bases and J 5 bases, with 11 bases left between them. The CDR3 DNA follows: TGTGCCAGCATGGGGTCATCTTATGGCTACACCTTC. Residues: CASMGSSYGYTF.

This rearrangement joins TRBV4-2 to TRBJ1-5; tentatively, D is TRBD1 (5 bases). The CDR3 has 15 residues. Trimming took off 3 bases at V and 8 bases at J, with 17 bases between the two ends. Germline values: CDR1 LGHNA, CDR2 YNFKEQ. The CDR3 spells CASSHNLGALEPQHF. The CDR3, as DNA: TGTGCCAGCAGCCACAATCTCGGGGCGCTTGAGCCCCAGCATTTT.

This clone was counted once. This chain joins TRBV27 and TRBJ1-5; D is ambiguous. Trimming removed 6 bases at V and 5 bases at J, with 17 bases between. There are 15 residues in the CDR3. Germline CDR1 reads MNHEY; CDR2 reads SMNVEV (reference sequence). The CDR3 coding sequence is TGTGCCAGCAGCCCCTGGTGGTCACTAGATCAGCCCCAGCATTTT. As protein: CASSPWWSLDQPQHF.

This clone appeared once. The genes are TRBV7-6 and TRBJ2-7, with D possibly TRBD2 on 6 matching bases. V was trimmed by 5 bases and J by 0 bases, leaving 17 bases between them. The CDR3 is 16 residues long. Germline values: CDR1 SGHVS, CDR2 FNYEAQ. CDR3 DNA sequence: TGTGCCAGCAGCCCAGCCCTGGGACTGAGCTCCTACGAGCAGTACTTC. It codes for CASSPALGLSSYEQYF.

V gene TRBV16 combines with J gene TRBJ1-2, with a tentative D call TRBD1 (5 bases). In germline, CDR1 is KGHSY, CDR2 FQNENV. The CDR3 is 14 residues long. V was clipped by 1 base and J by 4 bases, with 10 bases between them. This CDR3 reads CASSQYSGGYGYTF. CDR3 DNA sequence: TGTGCCAGCAGCCAATACTCGGGGGGCTATGGCTACACCTTC. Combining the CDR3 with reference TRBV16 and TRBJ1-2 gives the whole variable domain GEEVAQTPKHLVRGEGQKAKLYCAPIKGHSYVFWYQQVLKNEFKFLISFQNENVFDETGMPKERFSAKCLPNSPCSLEIQATKLEDSAVYFCASSQYSGGYGYTFGSGTRLTVV.

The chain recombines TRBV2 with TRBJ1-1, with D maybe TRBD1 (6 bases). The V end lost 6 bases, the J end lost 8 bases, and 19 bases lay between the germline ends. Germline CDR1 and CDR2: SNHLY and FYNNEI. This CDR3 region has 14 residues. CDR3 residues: CASSTLSGESEAFF. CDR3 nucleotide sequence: TGTGCCAGCAGCACCCTCTCAGGGGAGTCCGAAGCTTTCTTT.